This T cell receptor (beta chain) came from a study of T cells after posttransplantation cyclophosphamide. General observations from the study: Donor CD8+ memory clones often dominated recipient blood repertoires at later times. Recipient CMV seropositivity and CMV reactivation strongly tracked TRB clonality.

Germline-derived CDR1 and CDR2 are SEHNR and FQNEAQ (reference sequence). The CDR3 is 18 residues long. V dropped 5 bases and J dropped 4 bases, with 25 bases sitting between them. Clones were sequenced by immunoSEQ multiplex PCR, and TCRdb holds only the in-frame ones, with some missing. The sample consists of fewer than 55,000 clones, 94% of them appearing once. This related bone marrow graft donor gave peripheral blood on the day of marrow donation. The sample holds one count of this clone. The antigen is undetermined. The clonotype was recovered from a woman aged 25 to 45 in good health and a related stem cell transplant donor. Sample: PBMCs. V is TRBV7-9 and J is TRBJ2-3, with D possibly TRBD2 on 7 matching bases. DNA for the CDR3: TGTGCCAGCAGCCCTAGCCGAAGGGGGGGGGTTGGGGCAGATACGCAGTATTTT. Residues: CASSPSRRGGVGADTQYF.